The rows below give T cell receptor beta chains drawn from one sample of a study of Graves' ophthalmopathy and Graves' hyperthyroidism. TCRdb itself ran the multiplex PCR reads through MiXCR, one entry per CDR3 protein. The sample lists over 450,000 distinct CDR3 sequences, 14% occurring once. What was sequenced was blood. The receptors originated from a woman in her 30s with Graves' ophthalmopathy. CDR3s include the opening cysteine and the closing phenylalanine or tryptophan. A D gene is named only where the DNA matches it firmly. A row's size may be missing; if present it is once, few, many or a size class.

j_gene: TRBJ1-5; d_gene: .; abundance: .; v_gene: TRBV11-3; CDR3nt: TGTGCCAGCAGCTCAGAATTGGGTCAGCCCCAGCATTTT; CDR3aa: CASSSELGQPQHF
j_gene: TRBJ2-5; d_gene: .; abundance: many; v_gene: TRBV27; CDR3nt: TGTGCCAGCAGTTTATCGAAACAAGAGACCCAGTACTTC; CDR3aa: CASSLSKQETQYF
j_gene: TRBJ2-7; d_gene: .; abundance: many; v_gene: TRBV7-9; CDR3nt: TGTGCCAGCAGCACACTCGGCTACGAGCAGTACTTC; CDR3aa: CASSTLGYEQYF
j_gene: TRBJ1-3; d_gene: .; abundance: many; v_gene: TRBV30; CDR3nt: TGTGCCTGGAGTGGCGCTTCTGGAAACACCATATATTTT; CDR3aa: CAWSGASGNTIYF
j_gene: TRBJ2-7; d_gene: .; abundance: many; v_gene: TRBV12-3/TRBV12-4; CDR3nt: TGTGCCAGCAGTAGGGCCTTCTACGAGCAGTACTTC; CDR3aa: CASSRAFYEQYF
j_gene: TRBJ1-1; d_gene: .; abundance: many; v_gene: TRBV6-5; CDR3nt: TGTGCCAGCAGTTACAGCCCCGCAGGGGTCGTCACTGAAGCTTTCTTT; CDR3aa: CASSYSPAGVVTEAFF
j_gene: TRBJ1-3; d_gene: .; abundance: .; v_gene: TRBV7-9; CDR3nt: TGTGTCAGCAGCGGCACAGCCTCTGGAAACGCCATATATTTT; CDR3aa: CVSSGTASGNAIYF
j_gene: TRBJ1-1; d_gene: TRBD1; abundance: .; v_gene: TRBV18; CDR3nt: TGTGCCAGCTCACCCTCCGGGACAGGGAAAGGCACTGAAGCTTTCTTT; CDR3aa: CASSPSGTGKGTEAFF
j_gene: TRBJ1-2; d_gene: .; abundance: .; v_gene: TRBV6-2/TRBV6-3; CDR3nt: TGTGCCAGCAGTTACGCGATTAACTATGGCTACACCTTC; CDR3aa: CASSYAINYGYTF
j_gene: TRBJ1-2; d_gene: .; abundance: few; v_gene: TRBV12-3/TRBV12-4; CDR3nt: TGTGCCAGCAGACCCCTAGGGGGAAACTATGGCTACACCTTC; CDR3aa: CASRPLGGNYGYTF
j_gene: TRBJ2-6; d_gene: .; abundance: many; v_gene: TRBV28; CDR3nt: TGTGCCACTCTAACAGGCTCTGGGGCCAACGTCCTGACTTTC; CDR3aa: CATLTGSGANVLTF
j_gene: TRBJ2-7; d_gene: TRBD1; abundance: .; v_gene: TRBV4-1; CDR3nt: TGCGCCAGCAGCGGAGGACGCGGACAGGGAGCTTACGAGCAGTACTTC; CDR3aa: CASSGGRGQGAYEQYF
j_gene: TRBJ2-6; d_gene: .; abundance: many; v_gene: TRBV30; CDR3nt: TGTGCCTGGAGTGTCTCCTTGGGGGCCAACGTCCTGACTTTC; CDR3aa: CAWSVSLGANVLTF
j_gene: TRBJ1-1; d_gene: .; abundance: many; v_gene: TRBV6-5; CDR3nt: TGTGCCAGCAGTTACGGGAGGGGCGGCACTGAAGCTTTCTTT; CDR3aa: CASSYGRGGTEAFF
j_gene: TRBJ1-6; d_gene: .; abundance: many; v_gene: TRBV19; CDR3nt: TGTGCCAGTAGTATGCAGGGGACTAATTCACCCCTCCACTTT; CDR3aa: CASSMQGTNSPLHF
j_gene: TRBJ2-2; d_gene: TRBD1; abundance: many; v_gene: TRBV6-1; CDR3nt: TGTGCCACCGCAGGGGGCGCGGACACCGGGGAGCTGTTTTTT; CDR3aa: CATAGGADTGELFF
j_gene: TRBJ2-5; d_gene: .; abundance: many; v_gene: TRBV6-1; CDR3nt: TGTGCCAGCACCCAGATGGACAACCCTCGGACCCAGTACTTC; CDR3aa: CASTQMDNPRTQYF
j_gene: TRBJ1-1; d_gene: .; abundance: many; v_gene: TRBV20-1; CDR3nt: TGCAGTGCTAGAGATTTCGGCAGGGGGAACACTGAAGCTTTCTTT; CDR3aa: CSARDFGRGNTEAFF
j_gene: TRBJ2-7; d_gene: .; abundance: many; v_gene: TRBV6-5; CDR3nt: TGTGCCAGCCGGAGGGCCTCCTACGAGCAGTACTTC; CDR3aa: CASRRASYEQYF
j_gene: TRBJ2-7; d_gene: TRBD1; abundance: many; v_gene: TRBV11-2; CDR3nt: TGTGCCAGCAGCTTAGAGGCAGGGGGCCGTGAGCAGTACTTC; CDR3aa: CASSLEAGGREQYF
j_gene: TRBJ2-5; d_gene: .; abundance: many; v_gene: TRBV28; CDR3nt: TGTGCCAGCAGTTTACCCGGTGGGGGGAATACGGAGACCCAGTACTTC; CDR3aa: CASSLPGGGNTETQYF
j_gene: TRBJ1-1; d_gene: .; abundance: .; v_gene: TRBV19; CDR3nt: TGTGCCAGTAGTGCCCCCCCCTTGGCTGAAGCTTTCTTT; CDR3aa: CASSAPPLAEAFF
j_gene: TRBJ2-7; d_gene: .; abundance: many; v_gene: TRBV2; CDR3nt: TGTGCCAGCAGTGATCGACAGTGGGACACCTACGAGCAGTACTTC; CDR3aa: CASSDRQWDTYEQYF
j_gene: TRBJ1-1; d_gene: .; abundance: many; v_gene: TRBV29-1; CDR3nt: TGCAGCCTTCGACTCCCGGGATCTCTAAGGACTGAAGCTTTCTTT; CDR3aa: CSLRLPGSLRTEAFF
j_gene: TRBJ1-2; d_gene: .; abundance: .; v_gene: TRBV12-3/TRBV12-4; CDR3nt: TGTGCCAGCAGTTTAAAGCCGTACTATGGCTACACCTTC; CDR3aa: CASSLKPYYGYTF
j_gene: TRBJ2-5; d_gene: TRBD1; abundance: .; v_gene: TRBV20-1; CDR3nt: TGCAGTGCTAGACCAGGGGGAAGGGAGACCCAGTACTTC; CDR3aa: CSARPGGRETQYF
j_gene: TRBJ1-5; d_gene: TRBD1; abundance: .; v_gene: TRBV7-2; CDR3nt: TGTGCCAGCAGCCCCAGGACAGGCACCAATCAGCCCCAGCATTTT; CDR3aa: CASSPRTGTNQPQHF
j_gene: TRBJ1-2; d_gene: .; abundance: many; v_gene: TRBV29-1; CDR3nt: TGCAGCGGGGGGGCAGGGCCCATGCAGCGCTACACCTTC; CDR3aa: CSGGAGPMQRYTF
j_gene: TRBJ1-2; d_gene: .; abundance: .; v_gene: TRBV19; CDR3nt: TGTGCCAGTAGTATAGGGCGGGGGCCTATAAACTATGGCTACACCTTC; CDR3aa: CASSIGRGPINYGYTF
j_gene: TRBJ2-2; d_gene: TRBD2; abundance: .; v_gene: TRBV6-2/TRBV6-3; CDR3nt: TGTGCCAGTAGCCGGCTGGGGGAGGGCCTCCCCGGGGAGCTGTTTTTT; CDR3aa: CASSRLGEGLPGELFF
j_gene: TRBJ2-7; d_gene: TRBD1; abundance: many; v_gene: TRBV15; CDR3nt: TGTGCCACCAGCAGAGGGACAGGGAGCTCCTACGAGCAGTACTTC; CDR3aa: CATSRGTGSSYEQYF
j_gene: TRBJ2-2; d_gene: .; abundance: many; v_gene: TRBV28; CDR3nt: TGTGCTGGGGGTGTCGGGTACACCGGGGAGCTGTTTTTT; CDR3aa: CAGGVGYTGELFF
j_gene: TRBJ2-3; d_gene: TRBD2; abundance: .; v_gene: TRBV11-2; CDR3nt: TGTGCCAGCAGCTCGACTAGCGGAATCACAGATACGCAGTATTTT; CDR3aa: CASSSTSGITDTQYF
j_gene: TRBJ1-3; d_gene: .; abundance: many; v_gene: TRBV6-1; CDR3nt: TGTGCCAGCAGTGAAGCACGACGAGTTGGAAACACCATATATTTT; CDR3aa: CASSEARRVGNTIYF
j_gene: TRBJ1-1; d_gene: .; abundance: many; v_gene: TRBV6-1; CDR3nt: TGTGCCAGCAATAACGGGGAGGGCGGCACTGAAGCTTTCTTT; CDR3aa: CASNNGEGGTEAFF
j_gene: TRBJ1-1; d_gene: .; abundance: few; v_gene: TRBV4-2; CDR3nt: TGTGCCAGCAGCCAAGCGGGACACAAGAACACTGAAGCTTTCTTT; CDR3aa: CASSQAGHKNTEAFF
j_gene: TRBJ2-7; d_gene: .; abundance: many; v_gene: TRBV19; CDR3nt: TGTGCCAGTAGTATAGATCCGGGACCCACTCACGAGCAGTACTTC; CDR3aa: CASSIDPGPTHEQYF
j_gene: TRBJ2-2; d_gene: .; abundance: .; v_gene: TRBV18; CDR3nt: TGTGCCAGCTCACCACTGGAGGTGGTGAACACCGGGGAGCTGTTTTTT; CDR3aa: CASSPLEVVNTGELFF
j_gene: TRBJ1-2; d_gene: TRBD1; abundance: many; v_gene: TRBV11-2; CDR3nt: TGTGCCAGCAGCTTCAGGGGGCGAAATAACTATGGCTACACCTTC; CDR3aa: CASSFRGRNNYGYTF
j_gene: TRBJ1-2; d_gene: TRBD1; abundance: many; v_gene: TRBV30; CDR3nt: TGTGCCTGGTCGCCGGACAGGGGTATCTATGGCTACACCTTC; CDR3aa: CAWSPDRGIYGYTF
j_gene: TRBJ2-7; d_gene: TRBD1; abundance: .; v_gene: TRBV28; CDR3nt: TGTGCCAGCAGTCCCGGGGACAGAACCTACGAGCAGTACTTC; CDR3aa: CASSPGDRTYEQYF
j_gene: TRBJ1-1; d_gene: .; abundance: many; v_gene: TRBV6-1; CDR3nt: TGTGCCAGCAGTGAAAGGAGAGGAAACACTGAAGCTTTCTTT; CDR3aa: CASSERRGNTEAFF
j_gene: TRBJ2-7; d_gene: .; abundance: many; v_gene: TRBV5-1; CDR3nt: TGCGCCAGCAGCCGAACTAGTGTGTCCTACGAGCAGTACTTC; CDR3aa: CASSRTSVSYEQYF
j_gene: TRBJ1-1; d_gene: .; abundance: many; v_gene: TRBV7-8; CDR3nt: TGTGCCAGCAACTCCTACAAAGGGAGCACTGAAGCTTTCTTT; CDR3aa: CASNSYKGSTEAFF
j_gene: TRBJ1-1; d_gene: .; abundance: many; v_gene: TRBV19; CDR3nt: TGTGCCAGTAGTATTCCCGGGACTCGGGGCACGGCTTTCTTT; CDR3aa: CASSIPGTRGTAFF
j_gene: TRBJ1-5; d_gene: TRBD1; abundance: many; v_gene: TRBV19; CDR3nt: TGTGCCAGTAGTATCCGAAGGGACAGGAATCAGCCCCAGCATTTT; CDR3aa: CASSIRRDRNQPQHF
j_gene: TRBJ2-5; d_gene: .; abundance: many; v_gene: TRBV7-6; CDR3nt: TGTGCCAGCAGCTACCGGGACGCCCAGTACTTC; CDR3aa: CASSYRDAQYF
j_gene: TRBJ2-4; d_gene: TRBD2; abundance: .; v_gene: TRBV7-2; CDR3nt: TGTGCCAGCAGCTTACCCCTAGCGGGGGGGTTGGACATTCAGTACTTC; CDR3aa: CASSLPLAGGLDIQYF